This TCR beta chain was identified in a study of T-cell reconstitution after alpha-beta-depleted transplantation in children. The TCRbeta library was prepared with unique molecular identifiers. TCRdb recomputed calls from the PCR reads with MiXCR, one row per CDR3 protein. The table records about 200,000 distinct CDR3 sequences, roughly 14% of them present only once. The CDR3 runs to 14 residues. The ends were cut back, 1 base at V and 2 bases at J, with 9 bases in the middle. Germline V gene sequence: CDR1 LNHNV, CDR2 YYDKDF (reference sequence). This clonotype was counted ten times or more. Source: PBMCs from the stem cell graft donor, taken from the stem cell graft. The TCR comes from a human donor who donated a stem cell graft to a child with acute lymphoblastic leukemia. This chain links TRBV15 with TRBJ2-7, with D perhaps TRBD2 (6 bases). For the CDR3, the DNA is TGTGCCACCAGCAGAGCGGGACTGACCTACGAGCAGTACTTC. This translates into CATSRAGLTYEQYF.